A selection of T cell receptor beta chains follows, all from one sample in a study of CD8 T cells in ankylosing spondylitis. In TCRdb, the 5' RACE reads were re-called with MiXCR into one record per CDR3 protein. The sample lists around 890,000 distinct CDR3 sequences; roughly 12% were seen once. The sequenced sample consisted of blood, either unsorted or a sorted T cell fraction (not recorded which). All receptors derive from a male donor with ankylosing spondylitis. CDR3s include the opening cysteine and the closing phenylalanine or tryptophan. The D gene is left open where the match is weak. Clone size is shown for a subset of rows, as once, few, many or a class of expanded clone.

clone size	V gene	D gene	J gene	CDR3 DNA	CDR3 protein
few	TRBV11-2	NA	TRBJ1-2	TGTGCCAGCAGCTTCACTCTCTATGGCTACACCTTC	CASSFTLYGYTF
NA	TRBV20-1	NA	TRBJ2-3	TGCAGTGCTAGGCGCCGCGCGACAGATACGCAGTATTTT	CSARRRATDTQYF
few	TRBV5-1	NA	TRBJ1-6	TGCGCCAGCAGCACTCAGAATTCACCCCTCCACTTT	CASSTQNSPLHF
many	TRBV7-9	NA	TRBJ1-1	TGTGCCAGTCGCTCCGTCTCTGGTAGATCTGAAGCTTTCTTT	CASRSVSGRSEAFF
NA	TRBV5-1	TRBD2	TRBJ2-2	TGCGCCAGCAGCTTGGGACTAGCGGGAGGGCCGTCCACCGGGGAGCTGTTTTTT	CASSLGLAGGPSTGELFF
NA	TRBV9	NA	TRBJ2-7	TGTGCCAGCAGCGTAGGTTTTGGCTACGAGCAGTACTTC	CASSVGFGYEQYF
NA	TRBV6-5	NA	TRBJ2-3	TGTGCCAGCAGTTTTAAGGGAATATTCAGCACAGATACGCAGTATTTT	CASSFKGIFSTDTQYF
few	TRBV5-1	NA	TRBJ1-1	TGCGCCAGCAGCGGGGAGGGGGGACTCATGAACACTGAAGCTTTCTTT	CASSGEGGLMNTEAFF
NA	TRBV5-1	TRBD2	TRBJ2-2	TGCGCCAGCAGCTTACACGCTAGCGGATACACCGGGGAGCTGTTTTTT	CASSLHASGYTGELFF
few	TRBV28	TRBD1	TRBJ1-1	TGTGCCAGCTACGAGGGACAGTGGCCTAACACTGAAGCTTTCTTT	CASYEGQWPNTEAFF
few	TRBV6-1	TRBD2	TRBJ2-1	TGTGCCAGCAGCGCTAGCGGGAGCACTTACAATGAGCAGTTCTTC	CASSASGSTYNEQFF
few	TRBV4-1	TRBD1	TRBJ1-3	TGCGCCAGCAGCTTAGACAGGGTGCAAAACACCATATATTTT	CASSLDRVQNTIYF
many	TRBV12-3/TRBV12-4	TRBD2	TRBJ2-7	TGTGCCAGCAGTGCGGGAGCGGACGAGCAGTACTTC	CASSAGADEQYF
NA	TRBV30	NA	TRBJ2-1	TGTGCCTGGCGACTATTACGAATCGACTCGGAGGGGGGCACCTACAATGAGCAGTTCTTC	CAWRLLRIDSEGGTYNEQFF
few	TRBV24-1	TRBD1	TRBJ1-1	TGTGCCACCAGTGATCCTGGACAGGGGGACGCTGAAGCTTTCTTT	CATSDPGQGDAEAFF
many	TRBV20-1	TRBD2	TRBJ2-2	TGCAGTGCCTTAATCCGGCGGGAGCACGGGGAGCTGTTTTTT	CSALIRREHGELFF
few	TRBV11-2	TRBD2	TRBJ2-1	TGTGCCAGCAGCGTCGAACAGGGACTAGTGCCTGAGCAGTTCTTC	CASSVEQGLVPEQFF
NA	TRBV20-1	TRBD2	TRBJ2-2	TGCAGTGCTAGAGTCCTAGCGGGAGGGCCAGGGGAGCTGTTTTTT	CSARVLAGGPGELFF
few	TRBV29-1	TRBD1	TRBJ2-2	TGCAGCGCGGGACAGGTCGGCACCGGGGAGCTGTTTTTT	CSAGQVGTGELFF
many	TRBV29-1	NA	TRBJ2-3	TGCAGCGTTGAAAGGGGGAGAGGGAGGGCCACAGATACGCAGTATTTT	CSVERGRGRATDTQYF
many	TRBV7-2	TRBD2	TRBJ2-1	TGTGCCAGCAGCCTACTAGCGGGAGGGATCAATGAGCAGTTCTTC	CASSLLAGGINEQFF
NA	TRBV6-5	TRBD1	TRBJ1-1	TGTGCCAGCAGTTACGAGACAGGGAGGGCTGAAGCTTTCTTT	CASSYETGRAEAFF
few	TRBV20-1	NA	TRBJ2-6	TGCAGTGCTAGTCGGGGGGCAGGGGCCAACGTCCTGACTTTC	CSASRGAGANVLTF
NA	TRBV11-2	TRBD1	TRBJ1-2	TGTGCCAGCAGCTTAGCAGGGACAGGGCCCAAAGGCTACACCTTC	CASSLAGTGPKGYTF
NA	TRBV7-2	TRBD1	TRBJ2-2	TGTGCCAGCAGCTCGGACCCCGGGACAGGGAACACCGGGGAGCTGTTTTTT	CASSSDPGTGNTGELFF
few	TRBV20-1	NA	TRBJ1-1	TGCAGTGCTAGTAGAGGGACACGAGGTTATATTGAAGCTTTCTTT	CSASRGTRGYIEAFF
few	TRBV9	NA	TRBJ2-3	TGTGCCAGCAGCGTAGACGGAATCACAGATACGCAGTATTTT	CASSVDGITDTQYF
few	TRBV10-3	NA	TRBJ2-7	TGTGCCATCAGTGAGAGCGGGCCTGCCTACGAGCAGTACTTC	CAISESGPAYEQYF
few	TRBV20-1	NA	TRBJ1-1	TGCAGTGCTAGAGCTCATACAGAGGGCACTGAAGCTTTCTTT	CSARAHTEGTEAFF
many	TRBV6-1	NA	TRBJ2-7	TGTGCCAGCAGTCAGAGGACCGACTCCTACGAGCAGTACTTC	CASSQRTDSYEQYF
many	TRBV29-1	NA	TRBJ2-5	TGCAGCGTTTTAACCGGGGAAGAGACCCAGTACTTC	CSVLTGEETQYF
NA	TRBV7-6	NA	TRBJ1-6	TGTGCCAGCAGCTTAGAGGGCGGAGCTGCGTCGTCACCCCTCCACTTT	CASSLEGGAASSPLHF
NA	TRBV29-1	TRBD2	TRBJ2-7	TGCAGCGCGGGACTAGCGGGATATTACGAGCAGTACTTC	CSAGLAGYYEQYF
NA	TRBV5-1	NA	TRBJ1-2	TGCGCCAGCAGCTTGGCTCCGGACCCCCCGGAAGGCTACACCTTC	CASSLAPDPPEGYTF
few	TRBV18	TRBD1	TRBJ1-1	TGTGCCAGCTCACCCTCGACAGGGAGGAGAACTGAAGCTTTCTTT	CASSPSTGRRTEAFF
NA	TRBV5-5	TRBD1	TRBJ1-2	TGTGCCAGCAGCCCTGGACAGGGTCATCGGTATGGCTACACCTTC	CASSPGQGHRYGYTF
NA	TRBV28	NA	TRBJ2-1	TGTGCCACCGGGAATAGGAGGTACAATGAGCAGTTCTTC	CATGNRRYNEQFF
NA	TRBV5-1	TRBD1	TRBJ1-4	TGCGCCAGCAGCTTGGCCGGGACAGGGAGTGAAAAACTGTTTTTT	CASSLAGTGSEKLFF
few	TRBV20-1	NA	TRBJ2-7	TGCAGTGCTAGAGATGGGGCAGCTCACTCCTACGAGCAGTACTTC	CSARDGAAHSYEQYF
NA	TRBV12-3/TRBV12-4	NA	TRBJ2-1	TGTGCCAGCAGTTTTGGTAGGAGGGGATTGAGCTCCTACAATGAGCAGTTCTTC	CASSFGRRGLSSYNEQFF
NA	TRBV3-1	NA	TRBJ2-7	TGTGCCAGCAGCCCTCGTCTAGGGGGAGACCCCTACGAGCAGTACTTC	CASSPRLGGDPYEQYF
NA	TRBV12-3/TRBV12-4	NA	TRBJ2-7	TGTGCCAGCACCGATAAGGGGGGGAGCTCCTACGAGCAGTACTTC	CASTDKGGSSYEQYF
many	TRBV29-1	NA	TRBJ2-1	TGCAGCGTTGGGTCAAATGAGCAGTTCTTC	CSVGSNEQFF
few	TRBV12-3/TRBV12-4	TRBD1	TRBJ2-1	TGTGCCAGCAGTCCCCCGGGGACAGGGAGGCACAATGAGCAGTTCTTC	CASSPPGTGRHNEQFF
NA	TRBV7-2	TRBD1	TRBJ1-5	TGTGCCAGCAGCTTGTGGACAGGGGGAAATCAGCCCCAGCATTTT	CASSLWTGGNQPQHF
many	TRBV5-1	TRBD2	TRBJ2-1	TGCGCCAGCACTATTCTAGCGGGAGCCTACAATGAGCAGTTCTTC	CASTILAGAYNEQFF
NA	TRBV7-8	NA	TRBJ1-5	TGTGCCAGCAGCTTAGCAACGGTCGCCGGGAATCAGCATTTT	CASSLATVAGNQHF
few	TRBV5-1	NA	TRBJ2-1	TGCGCCAGCAGCTTGGAATGGAATGAGCAGTTCTTC	CASSLEWNEQFF
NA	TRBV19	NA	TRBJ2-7	TGTGCCAGTAGTCGACTCGTCTACGAGCAGTACTTC	CASSRLVYEQYF